The entry that follows covers one T cell receptor beta chain sequence. Its antigen is undetermined. The CDR3 spans 17 residues. V gave up 4 bases and J gave up 10 bases, with 26 bases separating them. CDR1 and CDR2 from the germline V gene are SGHVS and FQNEAQ. The repertoire was sequenced with immunoSEQ multiplex PCR; TCRdb's copy has only in-frame clones and lacks some. Here the sample spans some 85,000 clones, roughly 90% being singletons. The data belong to a study of graft-versus-host responses after intestinal transplantation. The J gene is TRBJ2-1, the V gene TRBV7-8; D is perhaps TRBD2 (6 bases). The sequences come from unstimulated CD8+ T cells sorted from spleen or lymph node cells, collected before transplant. This sequence originates from a human donor who was the organ donor for an intestinal transplant. The DNA for the CDR3 is TGTGCCAGCAGCTCCGACCCTCGGGGGACCCTTCTCCACGAGCAGTTCTTC. Encoded protein: CASSSDPRGTLLHEQFF.